This TCR beta chain was sequenced during a study of T cells in Graves' hyperthyroidism and ophthalmopathy. Study conclusions and caveats: Separation of ophthalmopathy from stable hyperthyroidism was achieved by a 13 V-J model. Most clonotypes expanded in the thyroid (above 0.001) were also present in blood.

Germline V gene sequence: CDR1 SNHLY, CDR2 FYNNEI. This CDR3 contains 14 residues. With 6 bases removed from V and 0 bases from J, the gap between germline ends came to 8 bases. With a duration under 2 months, the hyperthyroidism was newly diagnosed in patients aged 18 to 65. This clonotype was seen ten or more times. Its antigen remains unknown. Authors of the study amplified TCR beta CDR3 regions from RNA transcripts. First-round RT-PCR with HTBI primers amplified the TCR CDR3 region. TCRdb analysed the multiplex PCR reads with MiXCR anew, one entry per CDR3 protein. The sample has some 800,000 distinct CDR3 sequences, over 35% seen once.

The sequencing input was blood. The rearrangement uses TRBV2 and TRBJ2-2; the D gene could be TRBD1 or TRBD2 (5 bases each). The origin of this receptor is a man aged 18 to 29 with Graves' hyperthyroidism. This CDR3 reads CASSGTANTGELFF. In nucleotides, the CDR3 is TGTGCCAGCAGCGGGACGGCGAACACCGGGGAGCTGTTTTTT.